One and the same sample provided the 29 T cell receptor beta chains below, sequenced in a study of beta chain features in type 1 diabetes. Sequencing targeted expressed TCRB transcripts, as all isolated RNA had been reverse transcribed. Assay: immunoSEQ multiplex PCR; the TCRdb copy retains only in-frame clones and omits some. The sample includes fewer than 500,000 clones, approximately 15% seen only once; the top ten take roughly 0.036%. Input material: naive CD4+ T cells from blood. The source of these receptors is a man younger than 45 in good health.

This chain links TRBV14 with TRBJ2-5; 9 bases map to TRBD2. CDR1 and CDR2 from the germline V gene are SGHDN and FVKESK. The J segment lost 1 base and the V segment lost 2 bases, leaving 14 bases of the junction unmatched. This CDR3 contains 19 residues. This chain's CDR3 is CASSQKTLKAGGFQETQYF. The CDR3 nucleotides are TGTGCCAGCAGCCAAAAAACCCTCAAAGCGGGAGGATTCCAAGAGACCCAGTACTTC.

This clone was seen a few times. V gene TRBV7-2 combines with J gene TRBJ2-1; 7 nucleotides match TRBD2. V lost 6 bases and J lost 9; bases outside the gene matches: 11. Per the germline V gene, CDR1 is SGHTA and CDR2 is FQGNSA. This CDR3 contains 14 residues. The CDR3 protein is CASSLGRPPFEQFF. The CDR3 bases are TGTGCCAGCAGTCTCGGGAGGCCCCCTTTTGAGCAGTTCTTC.

This clone has just a few counts. The same CDR3 arises from other DNA sequences in this sample as well. The V gene is TRBV7-2, the J gene TRBJ2-5; D gene unclear. The V gene lost 1 base and the J gene lost 0 bases, with 6 bases spanning the gap. Per germline, CDR1 SGHTA and CDR2 FQGNSA. The CDR3 contains 14 residues. The CDR3 is CASSLGGNQETQYF. The CDR3 DNA is TGTGCCAGCAGCTTAGGCGGAAACCAAGAGACCCAGTACTTC.

The V gene is TRBV18, the J gene TRBJ2-1; D gene uncertain. The V and J ends lost 0 bases and 0 bases respectively, with 9 bases between them. The CDR3 is made up of 16 amino acids. The germline CDR1 and CDR2 sequences are KGHSH and LQKENI. CDR3 residues: CASSPPGKSSYNEQFF. As DNA, the CDR3 is TGTGCCAGCTCACCACCTGGAAAGAGCTCCTACAATGAGCAGTTCTTC.

There are a few counts of this clone. In the same sample, other DNA sequences code for this CDR3. The chain uses TRBV30 and TRBJ2-3; D is ambiguous. The V gene's germline CDR1 is GTSNPN and CDR2 SVGIG (reference sequence). Deletions cut 2 bases from V and 2 bases from J, with 2 bases between. This CDR3 comprises 11 residues. The CDR3 DNA reads as TGTGCCTGGAGTTCCACAGATACGCAGTATTTT. Translating gives CAWSSTDTQYF.

This clone was seen more than once but under ten times. The chain couples TRBV5-1 to TRBJ2-3, with 12 positions matching TRBD2. The CDR3 covers 18 residues. J lost 3 bases, V lost 4 bases, and 12 bases had no gene match. Germline V CDR1 and CDR2: SGHRS, YFSETQ. CDR3 nucleotides: TGCGCCAGCAGCCCCCCCAGCCTAGCGGGGGGGCAGACAGATACGCAGTATTTT. It yields the protein CASSPPSLAGGQTDTQYF.

The chain couples TRBV10-3 to TRBJ2-5, with unresolved D. The CDR3 consists of 13 residues. V lost 4 bases and J lost 2, with 8 bases in between. The V gene's germline CDR1 is ENHRY and CDR2 SYGVKD. CDR3: CAISVRLQETQYF. The CDR3 region has the DNA TGTGCCATCAGTGTTCGACTTCAAGAGACCCAGTACTTC.

The V and J genes are TRBV4-1 and TRBJ1-1; D is possibly TRBD1 (5 bases). This CDR3 spans 15 amino acids. The germline V and J ends were trimmed by 1 base and 1 base, with 10 bases remaining between them. Germline CDR1 reads MGHRA; CDR2 reads YSYEKL. CDR3 loop: CASSQAQARNTEAFF. CDR3 sequence (DNA): TGCGCCAGCAGCCAAGCACAGGCCAGGAACACTGAAGCTTTCTTT.

The chain links TRBV30 to TRBJ2-1; weak D call: TRBD1 (7 bases). The ends were cut back, 0 bases at V and 7 bases at J, with 13 bases in the middle. CDR1 is GTSNPN and CDR2 is SVGIG in the germline V gene (reference sequence). The CDR3 is made up of 14 amino acids. Here the CDR3 reads CAWSVGGTVNEQFF. The CDR3 nucleotides are TGTGCCTGGAGTGTAGGCGGGACAGTAAATGAGCAGTTCTTC.

This clone was seen only a few times. The J gene is TRBJ1-5, the V gene TRBV30, with a possible D match to TRBD1 (6 bases). V shed 3 bases and J shed 0 bases, with 12 bases lying between them. CDR3 length: 15 amino acids. Germline V CDR1 and CDR2: GTSNPN, SVGIG (reference sequence). CDR3 residues: CAWSADSLSNQPQHF. Here the CDR3 DNA reads TGTGCCTGGAGCGCGGACAGCCTTAGCAATCAGCCCCAGCATTTT.

This clone occurred a few times. The sample carries other DNA sequences with the same CDR3. The V call is TRBV9, the J call TRBJ2-1; 14 bases are a match to TRBD2. CDR1 and CDR2 (germline): SGDLS, YYNGEE. The length of the CDR3 is 15 residues. After removal of 3 bases from V and 7 bases from J, the junction contained 3 bases not matched to a gene. The CDR3 here is CASSAGLAGVNEQFF. The CDR3 DNA is TGTGCCAGCAGCGCGGGACTAGCGGGAGTGAATGAGCAGTTCTTC.

The V call is TRBV6-1, the J call TRBJ2-1; D not resolved. Per germline, CDR1 MNHNS and CDR2 SASEGT. Deletions cut 3 bases from V and 0 bases from J, with 9 bases between. The CDR3 totals 15 residues. The chain's CDR3 is CASSDSPSSYNEQFF. The CDR3, as DNA: TGTGCCAGCAGTGATTCTCCTAGCTCCTACAATGAGCAGTTCTTC.

This clone has only a few counts. The rearrangement uses TRBV11-2 and TRBJ2-1, with D hard to call. CDR1 and CDR2 (germline): SGHAT, FQNNGV. This CDR3 contains 14 residues. V dropped 5 bases and J dropped 2 bases, with 10 bases sitting between them. CDR3 residues: CASSPGYAYNEQFF. In DNA form, the CDR3 reads TGTGCCAGCAGCCCGGGTTACGCCTACAATGAGCAGTTCTTC. The full variable domain, with the rest looked up from reference TRBV11-2 and TRBJ2-1, is EAGVAQSPRYKIIEKRQSVAFWCNPISGHATLYWYQQILGQGPKLLIQFQNNGVVDDSQLPKDRFSAERLKGVDSTLKIQPAKLEDSAVYLCASSPGYAYNEQFFGPGTRLTVL.

Written as DNA, the CDR3 is TGCGCCAGCAGCCAAGAACCAACCGGGGAGCTGTTTTTT. Translating gives CASSQEPTGELFF. The chain couples TRBV4-1 to TRBJ2-2; the D is unclear. Germline V CDR1 and CDR2: MGHRA, YSYEKL. The CDR3 totals 13 residues. The V and J ends lost 0 bases and 5 bases respectively, with 4 bases between them.

This clone was found a few times. The CDR3 loop is CASSQGPQETQYF. The CDR3 DNA reads TGTGCCAGCAGCCAGGGACCCCAAGAGACCCAGTACTTC. The rearrangement uses TRBV5-4 and TRBJ2-5; tentatively, D is TRBD1 or TRBD2 (5 bases each). Germline lookup yields CDR1 SGHNT and CDR2 YYREEE (reference sequence). The CDR3 length is 13 residues. The V end lost 4 bases, the J end lost 1 base, and 8 bases lay between the germline ends. The variable domain in full, completed from reference TRBV5-4 and TRBJ2-5, reads ETGVTQSPTHLIKTRGQQVTLRCSSQSGHNTVSWYQQALGQGPQFIFQYYREEENGRGNFPPRFSGLQFPNYSSELNVNALELDDSALYLCASSQGPQETQYFGPGTRLLVL.

The V and J genes are TRBV27 and TRBJ2-5; D unclear. Germline lookup yields CDR1 MNHEY and CDR2 SMNVEV (reference sequence). The CDR3 runs 13 residues. V lost 4 bases, J lost 4 bases, and 10 bases lay in between. Here the CDR3 reads CASSSSGRETQYF. The CDR3, as DNA: TGTGCCAGCAGTTCCTCCGGGCGAGAGACCCAGTACTTC.

A word on this clone: At the DNA level, this CDR3 is encoded by other sequences in the same sample as well. The chain couples TRBV9 to TRBJ2-3, with 8 bases aligning to TRBD2. The CDR3 contains 13 residues. V dropped 2 bases and J dropped 5; count of bases not matched to a gene: 1. Germline CDR1 is SGDLS and CDR2 is YYNGEE. DNA for the CDR3: TGTGCCAGCAGCGTCAGCGGGGGAGATACGCAGTATTTT. It is translated as CASSVSGGDTQYF.

The rearrangement joins TRBV15 to TRBJ1-5; TRBD1 agrees at 7 bases. The CDR3 extends over 14 amino acids. Germline trimming cut 5 bases from V and 2 bases from J; bases unmatched to any gene: 3. Germline V CDR1 and CDR2: LNHNV, YYDKDF (reference sequence). CDR3 in amino acids: CATSRGQRNQPQHF. The CDR3, as DNA: TGTGCCACCAGCCGGGGACAGCGCAATCAGCCCCAGCATTTT.

The chain is built from TRBV5-6 and TRBJ2-5; a possible D gene is TRBD2 (6 bases). V gave up 1 base and J gave up 5 bases, with 12 bases separating them. The CDR3 extends over 14 amino acids. Germline V gene sequence: CDR1 SGHDT, CDR2 YYEEEE. CDR3 DNA: TGTGCCAGCAGCTTGCTGGGGAGGATTGAGACCCAGTACTTC. This sequence encodes CASSLLGRIETQYF. Full variable domain (missing parts from reference TRBV5-6 and TRBJ2-5): DAGVTQSPTHLIKTRGQQVTLRCSPKSGHDTVSWYQQALGQGPQFIFQYYEEEERQRGNFPDRFSGHQFPNYSSELNVNALLLGDSALYLCASSLLGRIETQYFGPGTRLLVL.

The V gene is TRBV9, the J gene TRBJ1-2; no clear D gene. The CDR3 runs 14 residues. Germline V gives CDR1 SGDLS, CDR2 YYNGEE. Deletions cut 0 bases from V and 2 bases from J, with 8 bases between. The CDR3 spells CASSVDTRNYGYTF. CDR3 bases: TGTGCCAGCAGCGTAGACACCCGAAACTATGGCTACACCTTC.

In its sample, this clone was seen a few times. This chain connects TRBV7-3 to TRBJ2-1; possibly TRBD1 or TRBD2 for D (6 bases each). This CDR3 is 17 amino acids long. The V gene's germline CDR1 is SGHTA and CDR2 FQGTGA. V dropped 5 bases and J dropped 5 bases, with 22 bases sitting between them. CDR3 loop: CASSLRPVLGGNNEQFF. The DNA of the CDR3 is TGTGCCAGCAGCCTCCGCCCGGTCCTGGGGGGCAACAATGAGCAGTTCTTC.

The table lists this clone with a few counts. This chain connects TRBV7-2 to TRBJ2-2, with a weak D call TRBD2 (6 bases). CDR3 length: 15 amino acids. Looked up from germline, CDR1 is SGHTA and CDR2 is FQGNSA. Trimming removed 5 bases at V and 7 bases at J, with 17 bases between. The CDR3 DNA is TGTGCCAGCAGCCCGGGCGGGGCAGGGTACGGGGAGCTGTTTTTT. This gives the protein CASSPGGAGYGELFF.

The table lists this clone with a few counts. The rearrangement links TRBV15 to TRBJ1-3; no definite D call. The CDR3 totals 15 residues. CDR1 is LNHNV and CDR2 is YYDKDF in the germline V gene (reference sequence). V lost 0 bases to trimming and J lost 3 bases, with 9 bases between them. Written as DNA, the CDR3 is TGTGCCACCAGCAGAGAAGAAAGCATTGGAAACACCATATATTTT. Translation gives CATSREESIGNTIYF.

The chain uses TRBV25-1 and TRBJ2-3, with D perhaps TRBD1 (6 bases). This CDR3 is 15 amino acids long. Trimming shortened V by 1 base and J by 0 bases, and 8 bases separated the two germline ends. Germline V CDR1 and CDR2: MGHDK, SYGVNS. CDR3: CASSEWTASTDTQYF. Here the CDR3 DNA reads TGTGCCAGCAGTGAATGGACAGCTAGCACAGATACGCAGTATTTT.

The gene calls are TRBV4-2 and TRBJ2-1, with 7 bases that match TRBD2. Germline CDR1 is LGHNA and CDR2 is YNFKEQ. J lost 9 bases, V lost 5 bases, and 7 bases had no gene match. CDR3 length: 13 residues. Here the CDR3 reads CASSTLRTSEQFF. CDR3 DNA: TGTGCCAGCAGCACCCTCCGGACTAGTGAGCAGTTCTTC.

The gene calls are TRBV2 and TRBJ1-1; maybe TRBD1 (6 bases). Trimming removed 4 bases at V and 6 bases at J, with 15 bases between. Germline values: CDR1 SNHLY, CDR2 FYNNEI. The CDR3 is 14 amino acids. DNA for the CDR3: TGTGCCAGCAGTGTGGCCAGGGGTGGGTCTGAAGCTTTCTTT. It specifies CASSVARGGSEAFF.

The chain has TRBV6-5 and TRBJ1-1; 9 nucleotides agree with TRBD1. Germline V gene sequence: CDR1 MNHEY, CDR2 SVGAGI. The CDR3 consists of 12 residues. With 6 bases clipped from V and 11 bases from J, the junction kept 7 bases outside the gene matches. CDR3 sequence (DNA): TGTGCCAGCAGACTCACAGGGGGCCTGGCTTTCTTT. It encodes CASRLTGGLAFF.

CDR3 DNA sequence: TGTGCCAGCAGCTTAGCGTCGGCCTATGGGGAGCAGTTCTTC. Protein sequence: CASSLASAYGEQFF. This rearrangement joins TRBV7-2 to TRBJ2-1; no firm D call. Germline V gene lookup returns CDR1 SGHTA and CDR2 FQGNSA. The CDR3 spans 14 residues. Trimming removed 0 bases at V and 10 bases at J, with 13 bases between.

Only a few counts were recorded for this clone. Other DNA sequences within the sample encode an identical CDR3. V gene TRBV7-9 combines with J gene TRBJ2-1; D unresolved. CDR3 length: 14 residues. Trimming removed 2 bases from V and 3 bases from J, with 8 bases in between. CDR1 is SEHNR, CDR2 FQNEAQ, per germline (reference sequence). CDR3 in DNA: TGTGCCAGCAGCTTAACGGCAAGCTACAATGAGCAGTTCTTC. This codes for CASSLTASYNEQFF.